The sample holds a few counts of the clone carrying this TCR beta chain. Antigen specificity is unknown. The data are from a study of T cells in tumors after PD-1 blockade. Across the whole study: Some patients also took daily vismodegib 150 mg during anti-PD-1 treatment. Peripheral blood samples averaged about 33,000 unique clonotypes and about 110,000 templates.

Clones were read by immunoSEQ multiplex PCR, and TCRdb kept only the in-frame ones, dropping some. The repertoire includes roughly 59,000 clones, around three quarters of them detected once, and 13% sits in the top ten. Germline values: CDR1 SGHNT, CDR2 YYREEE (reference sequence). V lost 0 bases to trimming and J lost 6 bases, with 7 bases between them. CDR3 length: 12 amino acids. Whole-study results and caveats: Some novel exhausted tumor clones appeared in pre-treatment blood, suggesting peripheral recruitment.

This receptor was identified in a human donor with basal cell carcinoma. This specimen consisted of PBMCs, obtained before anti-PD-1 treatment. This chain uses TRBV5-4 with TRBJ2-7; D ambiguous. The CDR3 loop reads CASSLELSEQYF. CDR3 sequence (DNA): TGTGCCAGCAGCTTGGAGCTAAGCGAGCAGTACTTC.